These T cell receptor beta chains were read from a single sample in a study of blood T cell repertoires in COVID-19. Some clones are missing from TCRdb's copy, which holds only in-frame ones; the method was immunoSEQ multiplex PCR. Among around 190,000 clones listed, around 84% were seen once. Sequencing was done on a sample of peripheral blood. The receptors originated from a woman of 80 years or more with acute or convalescent COVID-19. CDR3s include the opening cysteine and the closing phenylalanine or tryptophan. The order of the fields is clone size, J gene, V gene, CDR3 protein. The listing skips clone size in some rows; elsewhere it reads once, few, many or a size class.

abundance: -
j_gene: TRBJ1-5
v_gene: TRBV7-6
CDR3aa: CASSSQGTAQHF

abundance: -
j_gene: TRBJ1-3
v_gene: TRBV18
CDR3aa: CASSFRGPGNTIYF

abundance: -
j_gene: TRBJ1-1
v_gene: TRBV19
CDR3aa: CASSMWTGNTEAFF

abundance: -
j_gene: TRBJ2-5
v_gene: TRBV19
CDR3aa: CASLAQGAGETQYF

abundance: -
j_gene: TRBJ2-7
v_gene: TRBV5-1
CDR3aa: CASSFAGTGGYEQYF

abundance: -
j_gene: TRBJ2-2
v_gene: TRBV4-3
CDR3aa: CASSQRTSGSLGELFF

abundance: -
j_gene: TRBJ2-1
v_gene: TRBV5-1
CDR3aa: CASSLVSGEYNEQFF

abundance: -
j_gene: TRBJ1-6
v_gene: TRBV2
CDR3aa: CASRGGGFTPLHF

abundance: -
j_gene: TRBJ2-1
v_gene: TRBV20-1
CDR3aa: CSASQGAGNNEQFF

abundance: few
j_gene: TRBJ2-1
v_gene: TRBV3-1/TRBV3-2
CDR3aa: CASRGRTPYNEQFF

abundance: many
j_gene: TRBJ1-6
v_gene: TRBV5-6
CDR3aa: CASRDRPTGALHF

abundance: once
j_gene: TRBJ2-7
v_gene: TRBV5-1
CDR3aa: CASSPLVAGVYEQYF

abundance: once
j_gene: TRBJ2-1
v_gene: TRBV7-8
CDR3aa: CASSYRVSAGEQFF

abundance: -
j_gene: TRBJ1-2
v_gene: TRBV19
CDR3aa: CASSTRDYGYTF

abundance: -
j_gene: TRBJ2-3
v_gene: TRBV9
CDR3aa: CASTSMTSGNTDTQYF

abundance: once
j_gene: TRBJ1-1
v_gene: TRBV6-5
CDR3aa: CASSYSKGGAITEAFF

abundance: -
j_gene: TRBJ2-2
v_gene: TRBV7-2
CDR3aa: CASSEGTSLAGELFF

abundance: -
j_gene: TRBJ2-7
v_gene: TRBV2
CDR3aa: CASNGGARYEQYF

abundance: -
j_gene: TRBJ1-2
v_gene: TRBV24-1
CDR3aa: CATSDYRDRSGYTF

abundance: -
j_gene: TRBJ2-7
v_gene: TRBV3-1/TRBV3-2
CDR3aa: CASSQASGSSYEQYF

abundance: -
j_gene: TRBJ1-5
v_gene: TRBV7-8
CDR3aa: CASSLEDSWQPQHF

abundance: -
j_gene: TRBJ2-7
v_gene: TRBV3-1/TRBV3-2
CDR3aa: CASSPNLGAGGVYEQYF

abundance: -
j_gene: TRBJ2-5
v_gene: TRBV7-2
CDR3aa: CASSESSGVQETQYF

abundance: -
j_gene: TRBJ2-7
v_gene: TRBV7-2
CDR3aa: CASSLAAKGHYEQYF

abundance: -
j_gene: TRBJ2-1
v_gene: TRBV6-2/TRBV6-3
CDR3aa: CASSYSSAASGAQGYNEQFF

abundance: -
j_gene: TRBJ1-5
v_gene: TRBV5-1
CDR3aa: CASSLQGGNQPQHF